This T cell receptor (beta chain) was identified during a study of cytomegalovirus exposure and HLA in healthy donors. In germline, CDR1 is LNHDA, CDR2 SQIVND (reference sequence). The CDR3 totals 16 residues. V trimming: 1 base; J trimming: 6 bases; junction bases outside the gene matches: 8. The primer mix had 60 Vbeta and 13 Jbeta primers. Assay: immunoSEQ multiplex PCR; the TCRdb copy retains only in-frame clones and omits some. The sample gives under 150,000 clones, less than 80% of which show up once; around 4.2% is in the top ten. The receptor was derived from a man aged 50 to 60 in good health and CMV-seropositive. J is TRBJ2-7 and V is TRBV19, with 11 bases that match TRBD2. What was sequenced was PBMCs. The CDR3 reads CASSIGTGTSGTEQYF. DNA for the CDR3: TGTGCCAGTAGTATAGGTACCGGGACTAGCGGTACCGAGCAGTACTTC.